The T cell receptor (beta chain) described here comes from a study of T cells in tumors after PD-1 blockade. Study details: Daily vismodegib 150 mg continued in a subset of anti-PD-1-treated patients.

Here immunoSEQ multiplex PCR was the method, and the copy in TCRdb shows in-frame clones only, minus some. The sample carries approximately 45,000 clones, around four fifths recorded once. Per germline, CDR1 MNHEY and CDR2 SVGAGI. The CDR3 has 12 residues. Between the trimmed V and J ends, which lost 9 bases and 2 bases, there was a span of 10 bases. The TCR comes from a human donor with advanced basal cell or squamous cell carcinoma (not recorded which). J is TRBJ1-1 and V is TRBV6-5; no reliable D call. The starting material was PBMCs, obtained before anti-PD-1 therapy. CDR3 coding DNA: TGTGCCAGTGTTTGGTTTAACACTGAAGCTTTCTTT. Translating it yields CASVWFNTEAFF.